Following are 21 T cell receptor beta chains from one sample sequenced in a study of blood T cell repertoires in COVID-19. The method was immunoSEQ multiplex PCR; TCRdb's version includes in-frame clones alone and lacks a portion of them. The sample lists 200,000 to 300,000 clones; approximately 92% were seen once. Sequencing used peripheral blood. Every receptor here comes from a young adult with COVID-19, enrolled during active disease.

The CDR3 sequence is CSTSGQGPTEAFF. The CDR3 DNA sequence: TGCAGCACCAGTGGACAGGGGCCCACTGAAGCTTTCTTT. The chain couples TRBV29-1 to TRBJ1-1; 9 positions agree with TRBD1. The CDR3 length is 13 residues. After removal of 8 bases from V and 4 bases from J, the junction contained 8 bases not matched to a gene. Germline V lookup: CDR1 SQVTM, CDR2 ANQGSEA.

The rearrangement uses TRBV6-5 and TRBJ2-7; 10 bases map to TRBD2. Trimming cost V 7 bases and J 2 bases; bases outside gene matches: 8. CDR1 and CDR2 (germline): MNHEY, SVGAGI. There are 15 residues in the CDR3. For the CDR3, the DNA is TGTGCCAGCATCCAAAGCGGGGGGGAGGCCTACGAGCAGTACTTC. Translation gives CASIQSGGEAYEQYF.

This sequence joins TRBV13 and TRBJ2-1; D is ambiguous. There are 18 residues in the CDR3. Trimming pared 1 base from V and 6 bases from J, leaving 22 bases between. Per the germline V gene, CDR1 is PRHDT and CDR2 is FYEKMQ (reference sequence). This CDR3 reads CASSLALRILGEGNEQFF. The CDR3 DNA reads TGTGCCAGCAGCTTAGCTCTCCGCATCTTGGGCGAAGGCAATGAGCAGTTCTTC.

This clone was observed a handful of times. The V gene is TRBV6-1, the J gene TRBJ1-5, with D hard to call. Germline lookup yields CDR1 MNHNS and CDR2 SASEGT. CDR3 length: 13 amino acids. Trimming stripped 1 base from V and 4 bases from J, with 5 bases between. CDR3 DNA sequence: TGTGCCAGCAGTGAAGTCGGGAATCAGCCCCAGCATTTT. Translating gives CASSEVGNQPQHF.

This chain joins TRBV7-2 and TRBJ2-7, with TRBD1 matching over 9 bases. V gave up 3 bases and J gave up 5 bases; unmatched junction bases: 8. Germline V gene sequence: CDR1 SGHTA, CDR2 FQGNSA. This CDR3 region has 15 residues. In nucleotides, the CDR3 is TGTGCCAGCAGCTTTTCGACCGGGACAGGGAACGAGCAGTACTTC. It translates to CASSFSTGTGNEQYF.

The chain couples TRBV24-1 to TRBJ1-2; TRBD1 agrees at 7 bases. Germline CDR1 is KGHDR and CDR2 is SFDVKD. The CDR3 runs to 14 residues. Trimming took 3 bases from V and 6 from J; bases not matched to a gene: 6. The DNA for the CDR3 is TGTGCCACCAGTGATCCCGACAGGGTCGATGGCTACACCTTC. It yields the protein CATSDPDRVDGYTF.

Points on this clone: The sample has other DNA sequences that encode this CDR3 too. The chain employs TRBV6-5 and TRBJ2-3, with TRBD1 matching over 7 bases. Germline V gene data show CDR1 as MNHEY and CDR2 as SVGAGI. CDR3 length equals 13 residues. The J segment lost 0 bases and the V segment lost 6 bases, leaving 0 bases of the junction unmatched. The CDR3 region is CASRTGSTDTQYF. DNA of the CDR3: TGTGCCAGCAGGACAGGGAGCACAGATACGCAGTATTTT.

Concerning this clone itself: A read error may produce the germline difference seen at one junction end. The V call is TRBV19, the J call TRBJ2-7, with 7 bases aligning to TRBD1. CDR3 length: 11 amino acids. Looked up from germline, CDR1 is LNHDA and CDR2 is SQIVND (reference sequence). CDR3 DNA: TGTGCCAGTAGTATCTCGGACAGGCCACACTTC. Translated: CASSISDRPHF.

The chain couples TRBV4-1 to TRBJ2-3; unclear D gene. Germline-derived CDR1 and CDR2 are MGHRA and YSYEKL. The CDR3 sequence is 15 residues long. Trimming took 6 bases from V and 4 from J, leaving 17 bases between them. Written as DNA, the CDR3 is TGCGCCAGCAGTCCCCAAGCGAGCAGCCCAGATACGCAGTATTTT. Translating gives CASSPQASSPDTQYF.

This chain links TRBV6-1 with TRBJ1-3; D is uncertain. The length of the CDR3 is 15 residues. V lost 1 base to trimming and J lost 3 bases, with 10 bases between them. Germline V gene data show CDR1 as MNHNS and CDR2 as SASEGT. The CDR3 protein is CASSEGFALGNTIYF. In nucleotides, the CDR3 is TGTGCCAGCAGTGAAGGGTTTGCACTTGGAAACACCATATATTTT.

The CDR3 loop reads CASSLGGVGLAGGPKTQYF. CDR3 in DNA: TGTGCCAGCAGCTTAGGGGGCGTGGGGCTAGCGGGAGGGCCGAAGACCCAGTACTTC. The chain carries TRBV7-2 and TRBJ2-5, with 12 bases lining up with TRBD2. Germline values: CDR1 SGHTA, CDR2 FQGNSA. This CDR3 has 19 amino acids. V lost 1 base to trimming and J lost 6 bases; unmatched junction nucleotides: 15.

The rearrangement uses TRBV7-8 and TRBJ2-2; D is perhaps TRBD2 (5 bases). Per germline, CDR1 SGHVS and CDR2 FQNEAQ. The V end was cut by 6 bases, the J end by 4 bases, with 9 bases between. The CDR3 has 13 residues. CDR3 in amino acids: CASSRTVTGELFF. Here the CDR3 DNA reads TGTGCCAGCAGTCGGACTGTCACCGGGGAGCTGTTTTTT.

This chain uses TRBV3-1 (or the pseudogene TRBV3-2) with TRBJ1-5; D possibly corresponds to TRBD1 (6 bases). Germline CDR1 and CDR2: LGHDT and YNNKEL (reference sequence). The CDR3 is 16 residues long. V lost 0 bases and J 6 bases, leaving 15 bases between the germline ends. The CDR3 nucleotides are TGTGCCAGCAGCCAAGATCTCGTGGGGGCGGGTCAGCCCCAGCATTTT. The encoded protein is CASSQDLVGAGQPQHF.

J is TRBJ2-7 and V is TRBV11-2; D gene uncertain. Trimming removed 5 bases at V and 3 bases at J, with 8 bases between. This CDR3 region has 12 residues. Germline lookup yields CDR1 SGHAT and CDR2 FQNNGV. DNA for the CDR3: TGTGCCAGCAGCCATCCCGGCTACGAGCAGTACTTC. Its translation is CASSHPGYEQYF.

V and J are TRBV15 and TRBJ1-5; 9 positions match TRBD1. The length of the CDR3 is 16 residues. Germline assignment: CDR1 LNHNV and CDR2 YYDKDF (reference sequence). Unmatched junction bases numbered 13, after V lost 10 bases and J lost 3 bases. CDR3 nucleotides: TGTGCCAACAGGGGGCGCGAGAGTCAATACAATCAGCCCCAGCATTTT. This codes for CANRGRESQYNQPQHF.

This CDR3 reads CASSPPGGGNEQFF. The CDR3 nucleotides read TGTGCCAGCAGCCCCCCCGGGGGGGGAAATGAGCAGTTCTTC. This rearrangement joins TRBV9 to TRBJ2-1; 8 positions agree with TRBD2. Germline V CDR1 and CDR2: SGDLS, YYNGEE. The CDR3 is made up of 14 amino acids. Trimming took 4 bases from V and 7 from J; bases not matched to a gene: 7.

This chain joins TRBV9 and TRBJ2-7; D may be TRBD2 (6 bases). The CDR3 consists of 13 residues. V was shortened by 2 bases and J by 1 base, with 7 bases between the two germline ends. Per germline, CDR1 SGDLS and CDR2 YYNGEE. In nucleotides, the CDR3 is TGTGCCAGCAGCGTGACTAGTTCCTACGAGCAGTACTTC. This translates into CASSVTSSYEQYF.

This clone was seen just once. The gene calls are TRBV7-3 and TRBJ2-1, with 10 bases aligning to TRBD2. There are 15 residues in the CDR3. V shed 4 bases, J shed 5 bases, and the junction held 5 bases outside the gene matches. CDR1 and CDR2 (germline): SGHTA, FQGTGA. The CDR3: CASSSVAGGDNEQFF. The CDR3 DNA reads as TGTGCCAGCAGCTCCGTAGCGGGAGGAGACAATGAGCAGTTCTTC. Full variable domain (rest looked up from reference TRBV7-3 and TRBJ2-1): GAGVSQTPSNKVTEKGKYVELRCDPISGHTALYWYRQSLGQGPEFLIYFQGTGAADDSGLPNDRFFAVRPEGSVSTLKIQRTERGDSAVYLCASSSVAGGDNEQFFGPGTRLTVL.

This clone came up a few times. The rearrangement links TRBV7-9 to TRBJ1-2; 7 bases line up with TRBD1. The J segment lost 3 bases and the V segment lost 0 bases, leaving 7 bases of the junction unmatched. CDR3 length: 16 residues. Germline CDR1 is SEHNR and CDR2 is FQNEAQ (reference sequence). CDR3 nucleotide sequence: TGTGCCAGCAGCTTAGCGGGACAGCCTTCATACTATGGCTACACCTTC. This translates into CASSLAGQPSYYGYTF.

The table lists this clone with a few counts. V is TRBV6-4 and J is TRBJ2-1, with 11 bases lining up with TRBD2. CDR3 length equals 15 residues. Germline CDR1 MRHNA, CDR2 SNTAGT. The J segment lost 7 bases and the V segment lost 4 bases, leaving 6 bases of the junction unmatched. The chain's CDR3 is CASSVTSGSGNEQFF. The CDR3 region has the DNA TGTGCCAGCAGTGTCACTAGCGGGAGTGGGAATGAGCAGTTCTTC.

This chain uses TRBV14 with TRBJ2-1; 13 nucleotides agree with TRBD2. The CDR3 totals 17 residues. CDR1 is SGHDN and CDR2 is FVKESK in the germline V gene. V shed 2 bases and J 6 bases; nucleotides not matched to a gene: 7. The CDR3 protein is CASSQKLAGGSGNEQFF. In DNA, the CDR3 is TGTGCCAGCAGCCAAAAACTAGCGGGAGGGTCCGGCAATGAGCAGTTCTTC.